The clone carrying this TCR beta chain has more than one count but fewer than ten. Its cognate antigen is unknown. This entry comes from a study of cytomegalovirus exposure and HLA in healthy donors. Study-wide findings and caveats: Reported results showed that the classifier diagnosed cytomegalovirus status with high specificity and sensitivity.

CDR3 length equals 15 residues. In germline, CDR1 is MGHRA, CDR2 YSYEKL. The V segment lost 5 bases and the J segment 6 bases; nucleotides outside the gene matches: 10. The PCR made use of 60 Vbeta and 13 Jbeta primers. Generated by immunoSEQ multiplex PCR, the TCRdb table keeps only in-frame clones and is missing some. The sample shows some 200,000 clones, over 70% of them seen only once. V is TRBV4-1 and J is TRBJ2-7; 10 bases are shared with TRBD1. This TCR came from a man between 45 and 60 years old in good health and CMV-seronegative. Sequenced material: PBMCs. CDR3 nucleotides: TGCGCCAGCAGCTTTTCCGGGACAGGGGTAGCCGAGCAGTACTTC. Translated: CASSFSGTGVAEQYF.